Below are 2 T cell receptor beta chains sequenced from a single sample in a study of graft-versus-host responses after intestinal transplantation. This table comes from immunoSEQ multiplex PCR, and its TCRdb copy is limited to in-frame clones, with some not included. The sample lists 15,000 to 20,000 clones; 87% were seen once. Specimen: bone marrow, collected roughly 120 days after intestinal transplantation. Source of these receptors: a human patient who received an intestinal transplant, so some T cells may come from the graft donor.

The rearrangement links TRBV6-1 to TRBJ2-5; D may be TRBD2 (6 bases). Germline V CDR1 and CDR2: MNHNS, SASEGT. With 7 bases removed from V and 5 bases from J, the gap between germline ends came to 17 bases. This CDR3 contains 14 residues. Written as DNA, the CDR3 is TGTGCCAGCATCTCACTAGCTGCGATGGAGACCCAGTACTTC. The encoded protein is CASISLAAMETQYF.

This clone was picked up one time. The CDR3 reads CASSSRDSGGQETQYF. CDR3 nucleotides: TGTGCCAGCAGCTCCCGAGATAGCGGGGGCCAAGAGACCCAGTACTTC. This chain uses TRBV7-7 with TRBJ2-5, with TRBD2 matching over 9 bases. Germline V gene sequence: CDR1 SSHAT, CDR2 FNYEAQ (reference sequence). This CDR3 is 16 amino acids long. Losses at the gene ends were 4 bases for V and 1 base for J; bases not matched to a gene: 7. The variable domain in full, completed from reference TRBV7-7 and TRBJ2-5, reads GAGVSQSPRYKVTKRGQDVTLRCDPISSHATLYWYQQALGQGPEFLTYFNYEAQPDKSGLPSDRFSAERPEGSISTLTIQRTEQRDSAMYRCASSSRDSGGQETQYFGPGTRLLVL.